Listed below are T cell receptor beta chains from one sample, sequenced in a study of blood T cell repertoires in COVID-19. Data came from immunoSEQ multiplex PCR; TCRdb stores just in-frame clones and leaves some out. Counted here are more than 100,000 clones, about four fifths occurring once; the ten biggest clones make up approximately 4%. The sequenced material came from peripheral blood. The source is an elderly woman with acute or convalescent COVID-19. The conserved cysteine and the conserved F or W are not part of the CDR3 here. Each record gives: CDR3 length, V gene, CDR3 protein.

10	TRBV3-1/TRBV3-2	ASSTGLYGYT
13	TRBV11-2	ASSWGLAGTGELF
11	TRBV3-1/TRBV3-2	ASSQDLKLPQY
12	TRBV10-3	AISEGEGADTQY
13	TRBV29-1	SVSGTSGTAGELF
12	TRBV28	ASSREHRGETQY
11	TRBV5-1	ASSEEGSGELF
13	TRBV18	ASSPRDSSGNTIY
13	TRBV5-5	ASSPGQGLDEKLF
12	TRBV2	ASTRGGSQETQY
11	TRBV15	ATSRDRRGEQY
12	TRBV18	ASSREGLNTEAF
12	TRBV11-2	ASSLQRGMETQY
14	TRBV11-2	ASSLDRGREGYGYT
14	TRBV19	ASSPRRGPVTGELF
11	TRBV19	ASSYQYNQPQH
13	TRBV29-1	SARGGGGTSYEQY
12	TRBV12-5	ASAPRGENSPLH
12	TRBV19	ASSPRTGSYEQY